This TCR beta chain was recovered during a study of T cell responses to AZD1222 COVID-19 vaccine. On the study more broadly: Second doses at about 4 or about 12 weeks were pooled. General study results and limits: Regions left unmutated in variants are reportedly the target of nearly half of spike-specific TCRs. Donors were chiefly white British, with a greater number of females, and clonal diversity was perhaps underestimated.

This CDR3 is 13 amino acids long. Germline lookup yields CDR1 MNHEY and CDR2 SVGAGI. Trimming cost V 8 bases and J 4 bases, with 11 bases left between them. Note on this clone: Its antigen is still unknown.

Produced via immunoSEQ multiplex PCR; TCRdb's table is partial and in-frame only. The sample includes around 120,000 clones, roughly 90% of them seen just once. The clonotype comes from an adult in good health. The sequences come from peripheral blood, collected on day 0 of AZD1222 vaccination. The V and J genes are TRBV6-5 and TRBJ1-4; maybe TRBD1 (6 bases). The CDR3 DNA follows: TGTGCCAGCGGCCGGACAGTTAATGAAAAACTGTTTTTT. Amino acid sequence: CASGRTVNEKLFF.